Listed here are 28 T cell receptor beta chains from one sample, sequenced in a study of CD8 T cells in ankylosing spondylitis. TCRdb reprocessed the 5' RACE reads via MiXCR and lists one record per CDR3 protein. Altogether more than 300,000 distinct CDR3 sequences are present, roughly 12% being singletons, with the ten largest covering about 10%. Input material: blood, either unsorted or a sorted T cell fraction (not recorded which). The receptors were sampled from a female donor with ankylosing spondylitis or in good health (not recorded which).

Only a few counts were recorded for this clonotype. This chain uses TRBV20-1 with TRBJ1-1; 7 bases line up with TRBD1. The CDR3 is 13 amino acids. J lost 3 bases, V lost 8 bases, and 9 bases had no gene match. Per the germline V gene, CDR1 is DFQATT and CDR2 is SNEGSKA (reference sequence). The CDR3: CSPWDRSHTEAFF. DNA for the CDR3: TGCAGTCCGTGGGACAGATCTCACACTGAAGCTTTCTTT.

This chain links TRBV5-1 with TRBJ1-5; D is possibly TRBD1 (5 bases). From germline, CDR1 is SGHRS and CDR2 YFSETQ. V was trimmed by 0 bases and J by 3 bases, leaving 13 bases between them. The CDR3 contains 16 residues. CDR3 sequence: CASSLGTGLDNQPQHF. The CDR3 region has the DNA TGCGCCAGCAGCTTGGGCACGGGGCTCGACAATCAGCCCCAGCATTTT.

Of note for this clonotype: Just one base apart from a much larger clone, this may be a read error. The chain recombines TRBV5-1 with TRBJ2-1, with TRBD2 identical over 12 bases. Germline V gene data show CDR1 as SGHRS and CDR2 as YFSETQ. The CDR3 has 17 residues. V shed 4 bases, J shed 5 bases, and the junction held 10 bases outside the gene matches. CDR3 residues: CASSHRTSGVPHNEQFF. The CDR3 DNA follows: TGCGCCAGCAGCCACCGGACTAGCGGGGTCCCCCACAATGAGCAGTTCTTC.

This clonotype was observed at least ten times. V is TRBV4-2 and J is TRBJ1-3; D not resolved. This CDR3 region has 15 residues. Germline V gene lookup returns CDR1 LGHNA and CDR2 YNFKEQ. The V and J ends lost 4 bases and 0 bases respectively, with 10 bases between them. CDR3 coding DNA: TGTGCCAGCAGCCCAACCGGGGACTCTGGAAACACCATATATTTT. This sequence encodes CASSPTGDSGNTIYF.

This chain links TRBV29-1 with TRBJ2-2; D uncertain. CDR1 is SQVTM, CDR2 ANQGSEA, per germline. This CDR3 is built from 14 residues. V lost 3 bases to trimming and J lost 0 bases, with 8 bases between them. In DNA form, the CDR3 reads TGCAGCGTTGAGCGGCAAACGAACACCGGGGAGCTGTTTTTT. Its translation is CSVERQTNTGELFF.

This clonotype was seen more than once but under ten times. V is TRBV6-5 and J is TRBJ2-3; the match to TRBD1 covers 8 bases. This CDR3 comprises 15 residues. V shed 2 bases and J 0 bases; nucleotides not matched to a gene: 1. Germline V lookup: CDR1 MNHEY, CDR2 SVGAGI. CDR3 coding DNA: TGTGCCAGCAGTTACCGGACAGGGAGCACAGATACGCAGTATTTT. Translating gives CASSYRTGSTDTQYF.

This clonotype has ten or more counts. The chain couples TRBV10-3 to TRBJ2-7; D might be TRBD2 (5 bases). CDR1 is ENHRY and CDR2 is SYGVKD in the germline V gene. The CDR3 sequence is 11 residues long. Trimming removed 8 bases from V and 0 bases from J, with 5 bases in between. CDR3 bases: TGTGCCATCGGGAGCTCCTACGAGCAGTACTTC. Translating gives CAIGSSYEQYF.

The chain has TRBV7-2 and TRBJ1-4; TRBD1 is a possible D gene (5 bases). The CDR3 sequence is 14 residues long. CDR1 and CDR2 (germline): SGHTA, FQGNSA. Trimming took 6 bases from V and 8 from J, leaving 16 bases between them. CDR3: CASSMTGGEEKLFF. DNA of the CDR3: TGTGCCAGCAGTATGACGGGGGGGGAAGAAAAACTGTTTTTT.

This clonotype was recorded at least ten times. The chain has TRBV28 and TRBJ1-3; 8 bases line up with TRBD1. CDR3 length: 13 amino acids. After removal of 6 bases from V and 4 bases from J, the junction contained 2 bases not matched to a gene. Per the germline V gene, CDR1 is MDHEN and CDR2 is SYDVKM. The CDR3 loop reads CASSRGPGNTIYF. In DNA form, the CDR3 reads TGTGCCAGCAGCAGGGGGCCAGGAAACACCATATATTTT.

The sample holds many counts of this clonotype. The chain has TRBV5-1 and TRBJ2-2, with D maybe TRBD2 (7 bases). Germline CDR1 is SGHRS and CDR2 is YFSETQ. Trimming removed 0 bases at V and 2 bases at J, with 14 bases between. The CDR3 is 17 amino acids. The CDR3 here is CASSLGGGRTNTGELFF. In DNA, the CDR3 is TGCGCCAGCAGCTTGGGGGGGGGCCGAACTAACACCGGGGAGCTGTTTTTT.

The table lists this clonotype with many counts. The V and J genes are TRBV3-1 and TRBJ1-2, with TRBD1 matching 7 bases. Germline values: CDR1 LGHDT, CDR2 YNNKEL (reference sequence). CDR3 length equals 14 residues. J gave up 7 bases and V 4 bases, and 9 bases lay outside the gene matches. CDR3 DNA: TGTGCCAGCAGCCTCAAAGTCGGGACAGCTGGCTACACCTTC. Its protein product is CASSLKVGTAGYTF.

Ten or more counts support this clonotype. The chain links TRBV20-1 to TRBJ2-5; D is unresolved. Per germline, CDR1 DFQATT and CDR2 SNEGSKA (reference sequence). The CDR3 extends over 13 amino acids. Between the trimmed V and J ends, which lost 3 bases and 2 bases, there was a span of 10 bases. The CDR3 sequence: CSARELSQETQYF. DNA of the CDR3: TGCAGTGCTAGGGAATTATCTCAAGAGACCCAGTACTTC.

This clonotype occurred a few times. This sequence joins TRBV9 and TRBJ2-3, with a possible D match to TRBD1 (7 bases). V lost 5 bases and J lost 1, with 11 bases in between. CDR1 is SGDLS and CDR2 is YYNGEE in the germline V gene. There are 14 residues in the CDR3. The CDR3 nucleotides are TGTGCCAGCAGACAGGGGACTGGCACAGATACGCAGTATTTT. This sequence encodes CASRQGTGTDTQYF.

This clonotype was detected many times. The chain uses TRBV7-9 and TRBJ2-1; 8 bases map to TRBD1. CDR1 is SEHNR and CDR2 is FQNEAQ in the germline V gene (reference sequence). This CDR3 region has 12 residues. V shed 6 bases and J 8 bases; nucleotides not matched to a gene: 3. CDR3 region: CASSRTGHEQFF. The CDR3 DNA reads TGTGCCAGCAGTAGGACAGGGCATGAGCAGTTCTTC.

This clonotype was recorded at least ten times. The chain joins TRBV20-1 to TRBJ2-7, with D possibly being TRBD1 or TRBD2 (5 bases each). CDR3 length equals 15 residues. V was shortened by 4 bases and J by 0 bases, with 16 bases between the two germline ends. Germline V gene sequence: CDR1 DFQATT, CDR2 SNEGSKA (reference sequence). DNA of the CDR3: TGCAGTGCTACCTATTCTCCTGGGGGCTCCTACGAGCAGTACTTC. Translation gives CSATYSPGGSYEQYF.

This chain connects TRBV7-9 to TRBJ1-4, with a possible D match to TRBD1 (5 bases). This CDR3 is 14 amino acids long. The V end was cut by 5 bases, the J end by 4 bases, with 11 bases between. The V gene's germline CDR1 is SEHNR and CDR2 FQNEAQ (reference sequence). CDR3: CASSEQVFNEKLFF. CDR3 nucleotides: TGTGCCAGCAGCGAACAGGTTTTTAATGAAAAACTGTTTTTT.

This clonotype came up a few times. V usage is TRBV5-5 and J usage is TRBJ2-3; the D is unclear. CDR1 is SGHKS and CDR2 is YYEKEE in the germline V gene (reference sequence). V lost 3 bases and J lost 0, with 11 bases in between. There are 15 residues in the CDR3. The CDR3 sequence: CASSSTQTSTDTQYF. DNA for the CDR3: TGTGCCAGCAGCTCTACGCAGACAAGCACAGATACGCAGTATTTT.

The chain combines TRBV30 with TRBJ2-2; D is unresolved. Germline V gives CDR1 GTSNPN, CDR2 SVGIG (reference sequence). V dropped 1 base and J dropped 6 bases, with 6 bases sitting between them. The CDR3 has 12 residues. CDR3 region: CAWSAVPGELFF. CDR3 in DNA: TGTGCCTGGAGTGCCGTCCCCGGGGAGCTGTTTTTT.

This clonotype showed up many times. V is TRBV20-1 and J is TRBJ1-6, with 8 bases aligning to TRBD1. V was clipped by 6 bases and J by 9 bases; unmatched bases: 4. Per germline, CDR1 DFQATT and CDR2 SNEGSKA (reference sequence). This CDR3 is 12 amino acids long. The CDR3 DNA reads as TGCAGTGCGTCAGGGGGCACTTCACCCCTCCACTTT. This gives the protein CSASGGTSPLHF.

This clonotype was picked up a small number of times. This chain connects TRBV5-6 to TRBJ2-5; no reliable D call. Trimming pared 0 bases from V and 7 bases from J, leaving 10 bases between. The CDR3 covers 13 residues. Germline V lookup: CDR1 SGHDT, CDR2 YYEEEE. In DNA, the CDR3 is TGTGCCAGCAGCTTGGAGGGCCTTCGGACCCAGTACTTC. This sequence encodes CASSLEGLRTQYF.

Ten or more counts support this clonotype. The genes are TRBV5-1 and TRBJ2-3; D remains unclear. Per the germline V gene, CDR1 is SGHRS and CDR2 is YFSETQ. The ends were cut back, 7 bases at V and 0 bases at J, with 12 bases in the middle. The CDR3 is made up of 14 amino acids. CDR3 residues: CASQPSFSTDTQYF. The CDR3 nucleotides read TGCGCCAGCCAGCCGAGCTTCAGCACAGATACGCAGTATTTT.

Many counts were recorded for this clonotype. This chain uses TRBV20-1 with TRBJ2-7; D gene unclear. Germline assignment: CDR1 DFQATT and CDR2 SNEGSKA (reference sequence). This CDR3 is built from 12 residues. V gave up 0 bases and J gave up 4 bases, with 7 bases separating them. The CDR3 region is CSARDWDYEQYF. As DNA, the CDR3 is TGCAGTGCTAGAGATTGGGATTACGAGCAGTACTTC.

This clonotype has ten or more counts. The V call is TRBV24-1, the J call TRBJ1-5; 9 bases agree with TRBD1. The CDR3 covers 17 residues. V shed 3 bases, J shed 2 bases, and the junction held 7 bases outside the gene matches. The V gene's germline CDR1 is KGHDR and CDR2 SFDVKD. As DNA, the CDR3 is TGTGCCACCAGTGATCACGACAGGGGGTCGGGCAATCAGCCCCAGCATTTT. This encodes CATSDHDRGSGNQPQHF.

Ten or more counts support this clonotype. This chain connects TRBV20-1 to TRBJ1-2; D is unclear. CDR1 is DFQATT and CDR2 is SNEGSKA in the germline V gene (reference sequence). Trimming left V 3 bases short and J 4 bases short, with 15 bases between. This CDR3 has 14 residues. CDR3 sequence (DNA): TGCAGTGCTAGGCGTGGGGTAGATGGCTATGGCTACACCTTC. This codes for CSARRGVDGYGYTF.

This clonotype was found many times. This chain joins TRBV4-2 and TRBJ1-5; TRBD1 agrees at 7 bases. The germline CDR1 and CDR2 sequences are LGHNA and YNFKEQ. The CDR3 has 14 residues. Germline trimming cut 1 base from V and 5 bases from J; bases unmatched to any gene: 2. As DNA, the CDR3 is TGTGCCAGCAGCCAAGCGCAGGGGGATCAGCCCCAGCATTTT. It yields the protein CASSQAQGDQPQHF.

This clonotype appeared many times. This chain uses TRBV6-2 or TRBV6-3 with TRBJ2-1; 9 nucleotides match TRBD2. This CDR3 region has 19 residues. After removal of 6 bases from V and 3 bases from J, the junction contained 18 bases not matched to a gene. Per germline, CDR1 MNHEY and CDR2 SVGEGT. The CDR3 here is CASRPPSFALAGSYNEQFF. CDR3 DNA: TGTGCCAGCAGGCCGCCGAGTTTTGCCCTAGCGGGGAGCTACAATGAGCAGTTCTTC.

In this sample, this clonotype turned up many times. J is TRBJ1-4 and V is TRBV7-8, with TRBD1 as a possible D gene (5 bases). CDR1 and CDR2 from the germline V gene are SGHVS and FQNEAQ. V was trimmed by 4 bases and J by 7 bases, leaving 10 bases between them. The CDR3 covers 13 residues. For the CDR3, the DNA is TGTGCCAGCAGCTCAGGGTTAGCTGAAAAACTGTTTTTT. As protein: CASSSGLAEKLFF.

Comments on this clonotype: It may be a read error: a sequence one base away is much more abundant. This rearrangement joins TRBV7-3 to TRBJ2-2, with D possibly being TRBD2 (5 bases). The CDR3 is made up of 15 amino acids. From germline, CDR1 is SGHTA and CDR2 FQGTGA. Trimming pared 4 bases from V and 2 bases from J, leaving 11 bases between. The CDR3 DNA reads TGTGCCAGCAGCTCGACCCTAGCAAACACCGGGGAGCTGTTTTTT. Amino acids: CASSSTLANTGELFF.